Shown below are 32 T cell receptor beta chains from a single sample sequenced in a study of PD-1 blockade in classical Hodgkin lymphoma. Profiled with immunoSEQ multiplex PCR; TCRdb holds only in-frame clones, not every one. Of approximately 940 clones detected, more than 65% appear once; the ten largest clones hold roughly 50%. Each patient experienced a relapse that followed autologous stem cell transplantation, and brentuximab vedotin exposure varied. It was by magnetic negative selection that CD8+ T cells were isolated from thawed PBMCs. The sequencing used CD8+ T cells from blood, collected at baseline. Receptors originate from a human donor with classical Hodgkin lymphoma.

This rearrangement joins TRBV7-9 to TRBJ2-1; the D call may be TRBD1 or TRBD2 (5 bases each). The V end was cut by 1 base, the J end by 8 bases, with 15 bases between. CDR3 length: 15 residues. Germline assignment: CDR1 SEHNR and CDR2 FQNEAQ (reference sequence). The CDR3 DNA sequence: TGTGCCAGCAGCTTAGAGGGACCGAAGGGGTATGAGCAGTTCTTC. This codes for CASSLEGPKGYEQFF. Full variable domain (missing parts from reference TRBV7-9 and TRBJ2-1): DTGVSQNPRHKITKRGQNVTFRCDPISEHNRLYWYRQTLGQGPEFLTYFQNEAQLEKSRLLSDRFSAERPKGSFSTLEIQRTEQGDSAMYLCASSLEGPKGYEQFFGPGTRLTVL.

This chain joins TRBV19 and TRBJ2-1; 8 nucleotides line up with TRBD1. With 3 bases clipped from V and 4 bases from J, the junction kept 8 bases outside the gene matches. The CDR3 is 16 amino acids. The germline gives CDR1 LNHDA, CDR2 SQIVND (reference sequence). The CDR3 bases are TGTGCCAGTAGTATGGGAAACAGGGGGGATTACAATGAGCAGTTCTTC. This translates into CASSMGNRGDYNEQFF. The full variable domain, in which reference TRBV19 and TRBJ2-1 provide the parts outside the CDR3, is DGGITQSPKYLFRKEGQNVTLSCEQNLNHDAMYWYRQDPGQGLRLIYYSQIVNDFQKGDIAEGYSVSREKKESFPLTVTSAQKNPTAFYLCASSMGNRGDYNEQFFGPGTRLTVL.

The chain joins TRBV30 to TRBJ2-1, with TRBD2 matching over 8 bases. CDR1 is GTSNPN, CDR2 SVGIG, per germline (reference sequence). With V trimmed by 4 bases and J by 6 bases, 8 bases remained unmatched. The CDR3 sequence is 14 residues long. As DNA, the CDR3 is TGTGCCTGGACCGAAGGGCTAGCGGGCAATGAGCAGTTCTTC. Translated, it gives CAWTEGLAGNEQFF. The full variable domain, rest sourced from reference TRBV30 and TRBJ2-1, is SQTIHQWPATLVQPVGSPLSLECTVEGTSNPNLYWYRQAAGRGLQLLFYSVGIGQISSEVPQNLSASRPQDRQFILSSKKLLLSDSGFYLCAWTEGLAGNEQFFGPGTRLTVL.

Written as DNA, the CDR3 is TGTGCCACCAACGGGTTGAACACTGAAGCTTTCTTT. As protein: CATNGLNTEAFF. The rearrangement uses TRBV7-9 and TRBJ1-1; D is undetermined. The V gene lost 10 bases and the J gene lost 0 bases, with 9 bases spanning the gap. The CDR3 consists of 12 residues. Germline values: CDR1 SEHNR, CDR2 FQNEAQ (reference sequence).

CDR3 in DNA: TGTGCCAGCAGTTTATACTCTAGCGGGAGCCAGCGTGAGCAGTTCTTC. This encodes CASSLYSSGSQREQFF. The gene calls are TRBV27 and TRBJ2-1; 10 bases fit TRBD2. CDR1 is MNHEY and CDR2 is SMNVEV in the germline V gene (reference sequence). V lost 1 base to trimming and J lost 9 bases; unmatched junction nucleotides: 9. The CDR3 has 16 amino acids.

The rearrangement joins TRBV2 to TRBJ2-3, with TRBD2 matching 12 bases. The CDR3 is 16 residues long. CDR1 is SNHLY, CDR2 FYNNEI, per germline. The ends lost 7 bases at V and 1 base at J; junction bases unmatched: 6. The CDR3 loop reads CASMTSGGFGTDTQYF. In nucleotides, the CDR3 is TGTGCCAGCATGACTAGCGGGGGATTTGGCACAGATACGCAGTATTTT.

The CDR3 region has the DNA TGTGCCAGCAGCCAAGCCCAAGGAGGGGCGGGTAACTACGAGCAGTACTTC. It translates to CASSQAQGGAGNYEQYF. V is TRBV5-5 and J is TRBJ2-7; TRBD2 might be the D (6 bases). Deletions cut 4 bases from V and 3 bases from J, with 23 bases between. This CDR3 contains 17 residues. Looked up from germline, CDR1 is SGHKS and CDR2 is YYEKEE (reference sequence).

The V gene is TRBV27, the J gene TRBJ2-1; D unresolved. CDR3 length: 11 residues. Germline values: CDR1 MNHEY, CDR2 SMNVEV (reference sequence). V gave up 10 bases and J gave up 9 bases, with 13 bases separating them. The CDR3, as DNA: TGTGCCACCTCGGCATTGGGTGAGCAGTTCTTC. It is translated as CATSALGEQFF.

This clone was detected only once. The rearrangement joins TRBV4-3 to TRBJ1-2; D gene unclear. Germline loops: CDR1 LGHNA, CDR2 YSLEER. Trimming pared 5 bases from V and 0 bases from J, leaving 16 bases between. This CDR3 contains 16 residues. The CDR3: CASSKNVQIANYGYTF. CDR3 DNA: TGCGCCAGCAGCAAAAATGTCCAGATAGCTAACTATGGCTACACCTTC.

The CDR3 spells CASSPGSLGKYEQYF. The DNA of the CDR3 is TGTGCCAGCTCACCGGGTTCCTTAGGGAAATACGAGCAGTACTTC. This rearrangement joins TRBV18 to TRBJ2-7; D uncertain. V lost 3 bases, J lost 4 bases, and 16 bases lay in between. The germline V gene encodes CDR1 KGHSH and CDR2 LQKENI. This CDR3 contains 15 residues.

The chain has TRBV5-6 and TRBJ1-2; D might be TRBD1 (6 bases). CDR3 size: 13 residues. V lost 0 bases, J lost 5 bases, and 8 bases lay in between. Germline-derived CDR1 and CDR2 are SGHDT and YYEEEE. The CDR3 DNA reads TGTGCCAGCAGCTTGGAAGGACAGTATGGCTACACCTTC. Translated, it gives CASSLEGQYGYTF.

The V and J genes are TRBV5-1 and TRBJ2-5; possibly TRBD2 for D (5 bases). Per the germline V gene, CDR1 is SGHRS and CDR2 is YFSETQ. CDR3 length: 16 residues. The V end was cut by 1 base, the J end by 2 bases, with 15 bases between. CDR3 coding DNA: TGCGCCAGCAGCTTGTGGCCAAGCGGAGGACAAGAGACCCAGTACTTC. It translates to CASSLWPSGGQETQYF.

The chain employs TRBV11-3 and TRBJ2-1; a weak D match, TRBD2 (5 bases). From germline, CDR1 is SGHNT and CDR2 YENEEA. This CDR3 region has 15 residues. Trimming left V 2 bases short and J 9 bases short, with 17 bases between. The CDR3 DNA is TGTGCCAGCAGCTTAAGTTTCGGGTTGGGGAGTGAGCAGTTCTTC. Its protein is CASSLSFGLGSEQFF.

The gene calls are TRBV5-1 and TRBJ2-3, with 13 bases fitting TRBD2. The CDR3 is 19 residues long. Unmatched junction bases numbered 14, after V lost 3 bases and J lost 4 bases. Per germline, CDR1 SGHRS and CDR2 YFSETQ. The CDR3 DNA reads TGCGCCAGCAGCTACTTACTAGCGGGAGGGCCCTCCGTGGCAGATACGCAGTATTTT. Translation gives CASSYLLAGGPSVADTQYF.

This clone occurred a few times. V gene TRBV6-5 combines with J gene TRBJ1-1; no definite D call. Germline V gene data show CDR1 as MNHEY and CDR2 as SVGAGI. V lost 6 bases to trimming and J lost 5 bases, with 13 bases between them. The CDR3 runs to 13 residues. The CDR3 spells CASSPDVGTEAFF. CDR3 nucleotide sequence: TGTGCCAGCAGCCCCGATGTTGGGACTGAAGCTTTCTTT.

This chain joins TRBV6-5 and TRBJ2-5; TRBD1 matches 7 bases. The CDR3 totals 12 residues. Germline V CDR1 and CDR2: MNHEY, SVGAGI. Trimming took 10 bases from V and 5 from J; bases not matched to a gene: 7. In DNA form, the CDR3 reads TGTGCCACTATAACAGGGGCGGAGACCCAGTACTTC. The encoded protein is CATITGAETQYF.

The rearrangement links TRBV11-2 to TRBJ2-2, with TRBD2 identical over 11 bases. The V gene's germline CDR1 is SGHAT and CDR2 FQNNGV. The CDR3 extends over 15 amino acids. Trimming cost V 6 bases and J 5 bases; bases outside gene matches: 5. CDR3 sequence reads: CASSLLAGETGELFF. CDR3 nucleotide sequence: TGTGCCAGCAGTTTACTAGCGGGAGAAACCGGGGAGCTGTTTTTT.

This clone has only a few counts. This chain uses TRBV27 with TRBJ2-1; 12 bases fit TRBD2. The V gene end was trimmed by 7 bases and the J gene end by 5 bases; junction bases not matched to a gene: 3. This CDR3 is built from 14 residues. CDR1 MNHEY and CDR2 SMNVEV come from the germline V gene (reference sequence). The CDR3 region has the DNA TGTGCCAGCAAAACTAGCGGGAGGAACAATGAGCAGTTCTTC. Its translation is CASKTSGRNNEQFF.

This clone was detected only once. The chain uses TRBV4-1 and TRBJ2-2, with D perhaps being TRBD1 or TRBD2 (5 bases each). V lost 4 bases and J lost 7, with 13 bases in between. The CDR3 covers 14 residues. CDR1 MGHRA and CDR2 YSYEKL come from the germline V gene. CDR3 loop: CASSPGAGSGELFF. CDR3 bases: TGCGCCAGCAGCCCCGGGGCGGGTAGCGGGGAGCTGTTTTTT.

The chain carries TRBV6-6 and TRBJ2-5; TRBD2 agrees at 12 bases. The germline V gene encodes CDR1 MNHNY and CDR2 SVGAGI (reference sequence). The V and J ends lost 6 bases and 5 bases, in that order; junction bases with no gene match: 7. The CDR3 extends over 15 amino acids. The CDR3 region is CASRGLAGHPETQYF. The CDR3 DNA follows: TGTGCCAGCAGAGGACTAGCGGGACATCCGGAGACCCAGTACTTC.

The genes are TRBV6-5 and TRBJ1-5, with D uncertain. Per the germline V gene, CDR1 is MNHEY and CDR2 is SVGAGI. CDR3 length equals 14 residues. The V end lost 6 bases, the J end lost 2 bases, and 11 bases lay between the germline ends. For the CDR3, the DNA is TGTGCCAGCAGGCCGACGGGTCGCAATCAGCCCCAGCATTTT. Protein: CASRPTGRNQPQHF.

The V gene is TRBV15, the J gene TRBJ2-5; 12 bases match TRBD2. The J call may be in error: the DNA end matches TRBJ2-7 better. Germline loops: CDR1 LNHNV, CDR2 YYDKDF (reference sequence). This CDR3 contains 16 residues. The CDR3 loop is CATSRGTSGILSEQYF. CDR3 nucleotide sequence: TGTGCCACCAGCAGAGGGACTAGCGGGATCCTTAGCGAGCAGTACTTC.

This clone appeared once. The gene calls are TRBV10-3 and TRBJ2-1; possibly TRBD2 for D (6 bases). Germline V gene data show CDR1 as ENHRY and CDR2 as SYGVKD. V was cut by 0 bases and J by 2 bases, with 11 bases left in between. This CDR3 is built from 16 residues. The CDR3 nucleotides read TGTGCCATCAGTGAGTCGACGTCTAGCGCCTACAATGAGCAGTTCTTC. This encodes CAISESTSSAYNEQFF.

This clone was seen a few times. The J gene is TRBJ2-7, the V gene TRBV4-1; D is ambiguous. From germline, CDR1 is MGHRA and CDR2 YSYEKL. Trimming removed 1 base at V and 3 bases at J, with 13 bases between. The CDR3 is made up of 15 amino acids. The CDR3 loop is CASSQGTSNNYEQYF. For the CDR3, the DNA is TGCGCCAGCAGCCAAGGGACGTCAAACAACTACGAGCAGTACTTC.

The chain employs TRBV4-3 and TRBJ1-6, with TRBD1 matching 8 bases. Germline V gene data show CDR1 as LGHNA and CDR2 as YSLEER. This CDR3 is built from 16 residues. J lost 8 bases, V lost 0 bases, and 6 bases had no gene match. The DNA of the CDR3 is TGCGCCAGCAGCCAAGATTCCGGACAGGGCTATTCACCCCTCCACTTT. Translated, it gives CASSQDSGQGYSPLHF.

This chain uses TRBV5-4 with TRBJ2-5, with TRBD2 identical over 12 bases. J lost 4 bases, V lost 4 bases, and 2 bases had no gene match. CDR3 length equals 14 residues. Per germline, CDR1 SGHNT and CDR2 YYREEE (reference sequence). The CDR3 nucleotides read TGTGCCAGCAGCCAGGGACTAGCGGGAGAGACCCAGTACTTC. Its translation is CASSQGLAGETQYF.

CDR3 loop: CASSSPGQGPHYEQFF. The CDR3 DNA sequence: TGTGCCAGCAGCTCCCCGGGACAGGGGCCTCACTATGAGCAGTTCTTC. This chain links TRBV7-9 with TRBJ2-1; 10 bases agree with TRBD1. V trimming: 4 bases; J trimming: 8 bases; junction bases outside the gene matches: 11. Per germline, CDR1 SEHNR and CDR2 FQNEAQ (reference sequence). The CDR3 has 16 amino acids.

This clone was observed once. The rearrangement joins TRBV4-1 to TRBJ1-1; D perhaps matches TRBD1 (5 bases). Trimming took 8 bases from V and 5 from J, leaving 18 bases between them. Germline assignment: CDR1 MGHRA and CDR2 YSYEKL. This CDR3 has 14 amino acids. The chain's CDR3 is CASRGAVRGTEAFF. In nucleotides, the CDR3 is TGCGCCAGCCGTGGGGCAGTGCGAGGGACTGAAGCTTTCTTT.

V usage is TRBV25-1 and J usage is TRBJ1-4; a weak D match, TRBD1 (5 bases). V was trimmed by 6 bases and J by 10 bases, leaving 18 bases between them. Germline assignment: CDR1 MGHDK and CDR2 SYGVNS. This CDR3 has 14 amino acids. In DNA, the CDR3 is TGTGCCAGCAGAAAGGGTCCGGGACGAGGAAAACTGTTTTTT. As protein: CASRKGPGRGKLFF.

This chain joins TRBV4-1 and TRBJ2-3; 13 nucleotides line up with TRBD2. Germline-derived CDR1 and CDR2 are MGHRA and YSYEKL. V shed 0 bases and J 0 bases; nucleotides not matched to a gene: 9. The CDR3 sequence is 20 residues long. CDR3 in DNA: TGCGCCAGCAGCCAAGATTTGAGACTAGCGGGGGGCAACAGCACAGATACGCAGTATTTT. As protein: CASSQDLRLAGGNSTDTQYF.

This chain connects TRBV4-2 to TRBJ1-6; D is perhaps TRBD1 (5 bases). The CDR3 has 20 residues. V lost 1 base and J 0 bases, leaving 19 bases between the germline ends. Germline V lookup: CDR1 LGHNA, CDR2 YNFKEQ. CDR3 loop: CASSQAYSGRASSYNSPLHF. The CDR3 DNA reads TGTGCCAGCAGCCAAGCCTATAGTGGCAGGGCAAGCTCCTATAATTCACCCCTCCACTTT.

The chain recombines TRBV29-1 with TRBJ2-5; 9 nucleotides match TRBD1. The CDR3 loop spans 16 amino acids. V lost 2 bases to trimming and J lost 5 bases; unmatched junction nucleotides: 12. Germline V gene data show CDR1 as SQVTM and CDR2 as ANQGSEA. CDR3 amino acids: CSVEFRLDRGVETQYF. CDR3 DNA sequence: TGCAGCGTTGAATTTCGGTTGGACAGGGGTGTGGAGACCCAGTACTTC.